The clone carrying this TCR beta chain has at least ten counts. The data derive from a study of T cell repertoires in cytomegalovirus infection. Study details: Indications came from public TCR beta signatures; they pointed to CMV infection and to a matching HLA type.

TCRdb re-called the reads through MiXCR, storing one row per CDR3 protein. The sample yields under 250,000 distinct CDR3 sequences, roughly 6.5% seen once. The CDR3 contains 12 residues. The V gene's germline CDR1 is SNHLY and CDR2 FYNNEI. V gave up 3 bases and J gave up 6 bases, with 6 bases separating them. Sequencing was carried out using PBMCs. V usage is TRBV2 and J usage is TRBJ1-5; no clear D gene. The sequence came from a human donor in good health (CMV status not recorded). Some clones in this sample may be carry-over from other donors' samples. The CDR3 region has the DNA TGTGCCAGCAGTGAGGACTTTCAGCCCCAGCATTTT. Protein product: CASSEDFQPQHF.